This T cell receptor (beta chain) stems from a study of blood T cell repertoires in COVID-19. Study as a whole: Sources were T cells, B-cell-depleted T cells, or PBMCs; the material itself was cDNA or gDNA.

The CDR3 spans 20 residues. Germline-derived CDR1 and CDR2 are MNHEY and SVGEGT. Trimming cost V 6 bases and J 0 bases; bases outside gene matches: 14. TCRdb keeps only in-frame clones here, not all; method: immunoSEQ multiplex PCR. The data contain roughly 250,000 clones, roughly 80% of them singletons. The chain carries TRBV6-2 or TRBV6-3 and TRBJ2-3; 14 bases match TRBD2. This TCR was sampled from a woman aged 40 to 50 with active or convalescent COVID-19. Sequencing was carried out using peripheral blood. The chain's CDR3 is CASSSEEGLAGGPSTDTQYF. The CDR3, as DNA: TGTGCCAGCAGCTCCGAGGAAGGACTAGCGGGGGGACCAAGCACAGATACGCAGTATTTT.